This T cell receptor beta chain is from a study of shared clonotypes between healthy human individuals (dated by TCRdb to the early 2020s). Study-level background: A couple of women and three men aged 18 to 49 years were included in the cohort. Leukapheresis yielded between about 0.9 and 8.9 billion PBMCs per donor. To increase sequencing depth and limit assay-specific biases, TCR repertoire library preparation and sequencing were carried out by different laboratories using diverse techniques. Per donor, three plates each were used for CD4 naive and CD4 memory, two for CD8 naive, and one for CD8 memory. To estimate repertoire size and how much clonotype sharing occurs between individuals, the study deeply sequenced the blood TCR repertoires of 4 to 6 healthy adults.

Healthy HIV-negative adults with no recently reported acute infections or vaccinations were included as donors. Every donor was a Caucasian adult living in Nashville, Tennessee, USA. CD4+ T cells were enriched through magnetic negative selection, after which naive cells were positively selected on CD45RA and the remaining negative fraction served as the memory subset. Blood was collected by leukapheresis, and PBMCs were isolated by Ficoll-Histopaque density gradient centrifugation and then cryopreserved in liquid nitrogen vapor phase. Analytical flow cytometry was used to check the purity and quantity of every magnetically sorted T cell population. From each sorted fraction, genomic DNA was isolated and quantified by UV absorbance on a Nanodrop 2000c. Using the deep immunoSEQ assay, TCR CDR3 regions were amplified from genomic DNA by multiplex PCR. Extracted genomic DNA from each cell subset was spread evenly across all wells of several immunoSEQ 96-well plates, with each plate serving as a replicate. For sorted subsets, about 200 ng genomic DNA, equal to 25,000 to 35,000 T cell genomes, was loaded into each replicate PCR. The purified libraries were quantified using a Qubit 3.0 fluorometer, sized with a Bioanalyzer 2100, and then quantified again using the KAPA Library Quantification kit. Every immunoSEQ 96-well plate was sequenced on a dedicated single-read 150-cycle Illumina NextSeq 550 flow cell. In the source study's methods: Because only junctional sequences without quality scores were contained in the immunoSEQ output, filtering matching that applied to full-length reads could not be performed. To assign V/J genes and CDR3, sequences were annotated against IMGT germline references using PyIR, a Python wrapper for IgBLAST v1.9. Reads were filtered out if the reads had weak V/J assignments (E-value above 1e-6), no CDR3, stop codons, out-of-frame junctions, or ambiguous translated residues. V3J clonotypes were defined as sequences sharing the same inferred V gene, J gene, and CDR3 amino acid sequence. The percentage overlap between two repertoires was calculated by dividing the number of shared unique clonotypes by the size of the smaller repertoire. RTK rarefaction, the Chao1 estimator, and Recon v2.1 estimates of unobserved clonotypes were used to assess repertoire richness. For all TCRbeta clonotypes obtained by the gDNA method from a handful of donors, generation probabilities were computed with OLGA. As stored in TCRdb, this immuneACCESS dataset retains in-frame rearrangements with V and J assigned. A fraction of the clones does not appear; measured against another copy, unresolved V genes explain less than half of the discrepancy, and the remainder lacks a known reason. That table furnishes V, J and clone size, whereas the DNA furnished D and trimming. The sample table records about 680,000 clones; approximately 79% of these occur just once. Under 2% of the sample comes from the top ten.

Study-level results and caveats: The small number of donors limited the genetic and exposure-history diversity represented. Naive subsets generally had larger estimated clonotype richness than memory subsets. When a few donors were compared, the shared fraction of clonotypes was about 5% for naive CD4, more than 3% for naive CD8, roughly 2.3% for memory CD4, and 0.4% for memory CD8. Rarefaction of sorted-subset datasets indicated incomplete sequencing despite the large sequencing depth. Pairwise subsampling indicated that sequencing depth was expected to affect the degree of clonotype sharing among donors. Sampling was restricted to blood, and TCR repertoires in tissues likely differ from the TCR repertoires found in blood. Compared with non-shared clonotypes, the clonotypes found in all four sorted-subset donors had higher generation probabilities.

Taken from cysteine to phenylalanine, the CDR3 has 14 residues. Just CDR3 DNA is preserved here, 42 bases in frame from base 1. The trim is 5 bases for V and 3 bases for J, with a gap of 13 bases between the germline ends. For CDR1 and CDR2, the germline V gene (reference sequence) lists SEHNR and FQNEAQ. This clone was recorded once. What antigen it recognizes has not been identified. Nothing much larger sits one base from this clone, and base qualities are not available. The TCR originated in a woman in her twenties or thirties in good health. Sequencing was done on a sample of memory CD4+ T cells sorted from blood. The meaning of the sample's cell subset or site label: CD45RA-negative fraction. The chain is made from TRBV7-9 and TRBJ1-1, with a tentative D gene TRBD1 over 5 matching bases. The CDR3: CASSPQQGDTEAFF. The base sequence is TGTGCCAGCAGCCCACAGCAGGGCGACACTGAAGCTTTCTTT.